A selection of T cell receptor beta chains follows, all from one sample in a study of shared clonotypes between healthy human individuals. The table came from immunoSEQ multiplex PCR; TCRdb's copy has only in-frame clones and leaves some out. Seen here are some 500,000 clones, 95% to 97% observed once, and the top ten hold about 0.064%. Source material: naive CD4+ T cells sorted from blood. These receptors originate from a woman aged 25 to 39 in good health. The CDR3 runs from the conserved cysteine through the conserved F or W. The order of the fields is V gene, J gene, CDR3 protein.

>TRBV14|TRBJ2-6
CASSQWGRGANVLTF
>TRBV28|TRBJ2-4
CASSLAGVRNIQYF
>TRBV5-1|TRBJ1-3
CASSLLTARGSGNTIYF
>TRBV2|.
CASRAGLAGAEQYF
>TRBV5-1|TRBJ2-5
CASRSTGTRQETQYF
>TRBV25-1|TRBJ2-1
CASGQGSYNEQFF
>TRBV11-2|TRBJ2-7
CASSLSRGEQYF
>TRBV19|TRBJ2-1
CASTRLNEQFF
>TRBV7-9|TRBJ1-5
CASSFSGEGQPQHF
>TRBV29-1|TRBJ1-3
CSVAKGNSGNTIYF
>TRBV4-1|TRBJ2-5
CASSQTGTAQETQYF
>TRBV5-6|TRBJ2-3
CASSIRGPDTQYF
>TRBV5-1|TRBJ1-4
CASSFLTGANEKLFF
>TRBV7-8|TRBJ2-5
CASSLEVGGLYQETQYF
>TRBV28|TRBJ1-1
CASSLFVRTGSHTEAFF
>TRBV11-2|TRBJ1-1
CASSLLTGGTEAFF
>TRBV30|TRBJ2-5
CAWTPGGSEQYF
>TRBV30|TRBJ1-6
CAWSRTGQLSSYNSPLHF
>TRBV18|TRBJ2-3
CASSPGLAFGGTDTQYF
>TRBV5-1|TRBJ2-1
CASSSRTGTGGAGEQFF
>TRBV28|TRBJ1-1
CASSPWPGGPEAFF
>TRBV9|TRBJ2-5
CASSVALAGGRETQYF
>TRBV11-2|TRBJ1-1
CASSLDPGIRSTEAFF
>TRBV7-9|TRBJ2-2
CASSYGTSGRADGELFF
>TRBV7-9|TRBJ2-7
CASSLVTSGSYEQYF
>TRBV28|TRBJ2-2
CASGTNTGELFF
>TRBV9|TRBJ1-4
CASSLPFEKLFF
>TRBV6-1|TRBJ2-5
CASSRGGSLQETQYF